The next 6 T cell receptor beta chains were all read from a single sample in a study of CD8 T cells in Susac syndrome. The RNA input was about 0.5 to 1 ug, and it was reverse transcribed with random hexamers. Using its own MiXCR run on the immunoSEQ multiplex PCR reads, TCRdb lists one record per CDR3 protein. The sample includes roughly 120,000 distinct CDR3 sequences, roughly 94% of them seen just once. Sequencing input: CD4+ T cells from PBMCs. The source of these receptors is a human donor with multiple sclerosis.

In DNA form, the CDR3 reads TGCAGTGCTAGAGTGGGAGGGGAAGGTCACGAGCAGTACTTC. Translation gives CSARVGGEGHEQYF. The chain recombines TRBV20-1 with TRBJ2-7; 7 positions match TRBD2. Germline trimming cut 1 base from V and 5 bases from J; bases unmatched to any gene: 8. The germline CDR1 and CDR2 sequences are DFQATT and SNEGSKA (reference sequence). This CDR3 comprises 14 residues.

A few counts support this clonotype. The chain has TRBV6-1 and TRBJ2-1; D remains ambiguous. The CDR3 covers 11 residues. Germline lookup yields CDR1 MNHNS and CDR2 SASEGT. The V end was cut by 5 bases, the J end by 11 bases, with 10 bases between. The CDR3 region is CASSLEGKQFF. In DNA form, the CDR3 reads TGTGCCAGCAGTCTCGAAGGAAAGCAGTTCTTC.

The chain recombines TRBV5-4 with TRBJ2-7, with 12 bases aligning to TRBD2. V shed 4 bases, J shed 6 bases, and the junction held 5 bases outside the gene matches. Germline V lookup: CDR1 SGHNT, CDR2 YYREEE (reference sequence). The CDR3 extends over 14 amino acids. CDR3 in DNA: TGTGCCAGCAGCCCTCCGACTAGCGGGAGCGAGCAGTACTTC. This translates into CASSPPTSGSEQYF.

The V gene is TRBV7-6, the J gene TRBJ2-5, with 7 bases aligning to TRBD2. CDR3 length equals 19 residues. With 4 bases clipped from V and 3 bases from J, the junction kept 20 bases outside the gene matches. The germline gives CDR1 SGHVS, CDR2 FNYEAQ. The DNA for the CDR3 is TGTGCCAGCAGCTCCCTCCACCCCCTAGCTCGGGGGGTAGAAGAGACCCAGTACTTC. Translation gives CASSSLHPLARGVEETQYF. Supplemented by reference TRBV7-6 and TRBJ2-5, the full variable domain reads GAGVSQSPRYKVTKRGQDVALRCDPISGHVSLYWYRQALGQGPEFLTYFNYEAQQDKSGLPNDRFSAERPEGSISTLTIQRTEQRDSAMYRCASSSLHPLARGVEETQYFGPGTRLLVL.

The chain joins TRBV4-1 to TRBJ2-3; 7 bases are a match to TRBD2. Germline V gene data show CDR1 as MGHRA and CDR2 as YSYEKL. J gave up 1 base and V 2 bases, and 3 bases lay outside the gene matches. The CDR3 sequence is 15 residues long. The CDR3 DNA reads TGCGCCAGCAGCCAAACCCTAGCGGGCACAGATACGCAGTATTTT. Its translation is CASSQTLAGTDTQYF.

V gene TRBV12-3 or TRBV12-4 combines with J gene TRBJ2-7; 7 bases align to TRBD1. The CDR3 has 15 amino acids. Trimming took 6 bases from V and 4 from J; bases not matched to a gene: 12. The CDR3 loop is CASSPQGSSIYEQYF. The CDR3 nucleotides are TGTGCCAGCAGCCCACAGGGGTCTTCAATTTACGAGCAGTACTTC.